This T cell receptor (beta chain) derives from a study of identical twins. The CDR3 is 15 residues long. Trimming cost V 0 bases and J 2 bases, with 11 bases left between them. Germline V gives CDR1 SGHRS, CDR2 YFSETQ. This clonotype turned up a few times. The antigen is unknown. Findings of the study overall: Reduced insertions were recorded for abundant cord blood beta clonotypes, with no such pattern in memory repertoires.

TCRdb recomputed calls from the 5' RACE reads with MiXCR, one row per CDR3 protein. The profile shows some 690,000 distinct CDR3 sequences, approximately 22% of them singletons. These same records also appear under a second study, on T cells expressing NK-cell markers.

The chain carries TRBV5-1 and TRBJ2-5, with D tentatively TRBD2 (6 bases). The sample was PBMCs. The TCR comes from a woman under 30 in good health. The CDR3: CASSLDGGTQETQYF. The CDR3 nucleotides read TGCGCCAGCAGCTTGGACGGAGGGACGCAAGAGACCCAGTACTTC.